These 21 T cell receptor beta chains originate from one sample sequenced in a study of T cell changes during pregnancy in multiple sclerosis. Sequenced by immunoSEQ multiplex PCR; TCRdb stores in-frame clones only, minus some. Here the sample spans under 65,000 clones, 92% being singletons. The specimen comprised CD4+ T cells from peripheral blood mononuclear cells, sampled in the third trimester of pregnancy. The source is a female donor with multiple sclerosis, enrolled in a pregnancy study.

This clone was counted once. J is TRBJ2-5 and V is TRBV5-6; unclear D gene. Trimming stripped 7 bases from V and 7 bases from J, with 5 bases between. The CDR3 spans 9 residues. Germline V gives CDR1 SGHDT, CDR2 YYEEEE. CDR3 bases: TGTGCCAGCGTCGGGACCCAGTACTTC. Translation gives CASVGTQYF.

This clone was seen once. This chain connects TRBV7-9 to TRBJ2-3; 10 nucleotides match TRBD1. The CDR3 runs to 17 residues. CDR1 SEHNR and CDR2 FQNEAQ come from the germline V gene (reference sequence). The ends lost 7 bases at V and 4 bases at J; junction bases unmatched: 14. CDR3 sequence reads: CASTINLGQGIPDTQYF. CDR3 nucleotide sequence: TGTGCCAGCACCATAAATCTGGGACAGGGGATCCCAGATACGCAGTATTTT.

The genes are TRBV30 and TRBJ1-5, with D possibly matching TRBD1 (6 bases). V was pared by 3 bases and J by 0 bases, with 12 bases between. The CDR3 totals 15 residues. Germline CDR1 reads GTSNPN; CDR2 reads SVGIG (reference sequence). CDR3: CAWSPQGYSNQPQHF. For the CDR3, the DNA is TGTGCCTGGAGCCCACAGGGTTATAGCAATCAGCCCCAGCATTTT.

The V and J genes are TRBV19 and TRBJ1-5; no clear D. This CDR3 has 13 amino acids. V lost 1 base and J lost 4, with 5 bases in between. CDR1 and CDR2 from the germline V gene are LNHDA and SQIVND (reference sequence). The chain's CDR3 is CASSIARNQPQHF. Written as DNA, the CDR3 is TGTGCCAGTAGTATAGCTAGGAATCAGCCCCAGCATTTT.

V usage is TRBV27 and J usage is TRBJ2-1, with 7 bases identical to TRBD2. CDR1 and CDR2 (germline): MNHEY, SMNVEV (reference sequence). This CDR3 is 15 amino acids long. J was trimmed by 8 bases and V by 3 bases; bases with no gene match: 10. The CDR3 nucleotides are TGTGCCAGCAGTTTGCCCGGGGGGTCTGTAGATGAGCAGTTCTTC. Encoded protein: CASSLPGGSVDEQFF.

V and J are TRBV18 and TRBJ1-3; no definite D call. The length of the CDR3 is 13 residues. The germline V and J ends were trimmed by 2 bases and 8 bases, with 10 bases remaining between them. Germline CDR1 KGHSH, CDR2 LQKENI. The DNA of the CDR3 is TGTGCCAGCTCACCATCGGGAAGCGACACCATATATTTT. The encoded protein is CASSPSGSDTIYF.

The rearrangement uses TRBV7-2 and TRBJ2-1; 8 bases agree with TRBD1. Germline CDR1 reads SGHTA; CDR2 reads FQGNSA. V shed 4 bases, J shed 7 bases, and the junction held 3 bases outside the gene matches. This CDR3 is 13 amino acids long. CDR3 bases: TGTGCCAGCAGCTCAGGGGGCAGTAATGAGCAGTTCTTC. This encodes CASSSGGSNEQFF.

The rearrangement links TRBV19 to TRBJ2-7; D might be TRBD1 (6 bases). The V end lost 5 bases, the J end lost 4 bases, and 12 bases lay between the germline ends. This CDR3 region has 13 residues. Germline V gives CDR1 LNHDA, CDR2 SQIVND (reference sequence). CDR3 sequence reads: CASSPGRGYEQYF. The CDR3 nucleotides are TGTGCCAGTAGTCCGGGCAGGGGTTACGAGCAGTACTTC.

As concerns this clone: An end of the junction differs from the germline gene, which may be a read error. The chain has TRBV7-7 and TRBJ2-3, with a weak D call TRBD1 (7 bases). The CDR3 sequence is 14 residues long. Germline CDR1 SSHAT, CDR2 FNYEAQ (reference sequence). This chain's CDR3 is CASSMRQGGDTQYF. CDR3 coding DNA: TGTGCTAGCAGCATGAGACAGGGAGGAGATACGCAGTATTTT.

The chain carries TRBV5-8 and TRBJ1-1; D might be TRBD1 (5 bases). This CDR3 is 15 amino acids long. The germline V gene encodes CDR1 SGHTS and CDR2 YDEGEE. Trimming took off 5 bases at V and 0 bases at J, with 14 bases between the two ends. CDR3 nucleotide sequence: TGTGCCAGCAGACCAGCGACAGCCATGAACACTGAAGCTTTCTTT. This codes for CASRPATAMNTEAFF.

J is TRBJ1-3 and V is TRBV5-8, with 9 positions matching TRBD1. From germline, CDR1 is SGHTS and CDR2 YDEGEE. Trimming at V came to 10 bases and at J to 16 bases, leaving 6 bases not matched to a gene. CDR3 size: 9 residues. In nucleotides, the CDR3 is TGTGCCGGAGGGACAGGGTTGTATTTT. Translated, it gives CAGGTGLYF.

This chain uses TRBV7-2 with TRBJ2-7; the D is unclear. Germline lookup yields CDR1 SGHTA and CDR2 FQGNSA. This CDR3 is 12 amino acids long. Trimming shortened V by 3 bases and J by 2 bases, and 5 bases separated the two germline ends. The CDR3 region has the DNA TGTGCCAGCAGCTTTGCAGCCTACGAGCAGTACTTC. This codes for CASSFAAYEQYF.

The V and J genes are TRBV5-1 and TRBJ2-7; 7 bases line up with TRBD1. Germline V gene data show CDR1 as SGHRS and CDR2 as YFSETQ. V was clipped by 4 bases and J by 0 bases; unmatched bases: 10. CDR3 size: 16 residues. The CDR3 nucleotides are TGCGCCAGCAGCCCCGATACCAACAGGGGCTCCTACGAGCAGTACTTC. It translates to CASSPDTNRGSYEQYF.

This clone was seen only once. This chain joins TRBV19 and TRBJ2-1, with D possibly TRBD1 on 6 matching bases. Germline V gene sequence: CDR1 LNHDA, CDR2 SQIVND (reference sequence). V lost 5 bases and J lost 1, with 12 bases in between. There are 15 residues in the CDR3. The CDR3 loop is CASSSPGTSYNEQFF. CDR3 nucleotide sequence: TGTGCCAGTAGTTCCCCGGGGACATCCTACAATGAGCAGTTCTTC.

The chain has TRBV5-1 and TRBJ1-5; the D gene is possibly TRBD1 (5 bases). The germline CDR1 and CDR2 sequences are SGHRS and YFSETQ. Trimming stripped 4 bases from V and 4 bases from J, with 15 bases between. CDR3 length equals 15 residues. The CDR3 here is CASSPDWGGNQPQHF. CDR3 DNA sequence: TGCGCCAGCAGCCCCGACTGGGGGGGAAATCAGCCCCAGCATTTT.

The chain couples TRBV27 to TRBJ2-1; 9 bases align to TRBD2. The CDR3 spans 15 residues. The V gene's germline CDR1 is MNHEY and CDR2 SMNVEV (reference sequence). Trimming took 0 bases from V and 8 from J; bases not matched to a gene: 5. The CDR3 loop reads CASSLSPAGGYEQFF. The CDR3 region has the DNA TGTGCCAGCAGTTTATCACCAGCGGGGGGCTATGAGCAGTTCTTC.

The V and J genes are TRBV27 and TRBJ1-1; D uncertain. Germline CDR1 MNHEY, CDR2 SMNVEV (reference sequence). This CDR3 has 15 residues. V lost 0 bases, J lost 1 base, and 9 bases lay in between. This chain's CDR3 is CASSLSMRRNTEAFF. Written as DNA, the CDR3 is TGTGCCAGCAGTTTATCGATGCGGAGGAACACTGAAGCTTTCTTT.

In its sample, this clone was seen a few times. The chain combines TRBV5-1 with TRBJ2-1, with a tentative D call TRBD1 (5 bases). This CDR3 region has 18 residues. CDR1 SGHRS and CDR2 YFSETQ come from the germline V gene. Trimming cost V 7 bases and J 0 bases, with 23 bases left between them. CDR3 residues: CASRSLGSTASSYNEQFF. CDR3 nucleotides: TGCGCCAGCCGGAGCTTAGGGTCGACAGCGAGCTCCTACAATGAGCAGTTCTTC. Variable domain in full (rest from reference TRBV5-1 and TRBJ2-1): KAGVTQTPRYLIKTRGQQVTLSCSPISGHRSVSWYQQTPGQGLQFLFEYFSETQRNKGNFPGRFSGRQFSNSRSEMNVSTLELGDSALYLCASRSLGSTASSYNEQFFGPGTRLTVL.

CDR3 amino acids: CASSRLAGNNEQFF. The CDR3 DNA reads TGCGCCAGCAGCCGACTAGCGGGGAACAATGAGCAGTTCTTC. V is TRBV4-1 and J is TRBJ2-1; 11 bases agree with TRBD2. CDR1 is MGHRA, CDR2 YSYEKL, per germline. This CDR3 comprises 14 residues. Germline trimming cut 4 bases from V and 5 bases from J; bases unmatched to any gene: 1.

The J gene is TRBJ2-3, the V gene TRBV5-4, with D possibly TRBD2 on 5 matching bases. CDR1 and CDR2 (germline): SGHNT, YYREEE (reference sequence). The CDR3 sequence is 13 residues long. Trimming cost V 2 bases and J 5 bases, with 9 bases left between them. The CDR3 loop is CASSFTGGDTQYF. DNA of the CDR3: TGTGCCAGCAGCTTCACTGGAGGAGATACGCAGTATTTT.

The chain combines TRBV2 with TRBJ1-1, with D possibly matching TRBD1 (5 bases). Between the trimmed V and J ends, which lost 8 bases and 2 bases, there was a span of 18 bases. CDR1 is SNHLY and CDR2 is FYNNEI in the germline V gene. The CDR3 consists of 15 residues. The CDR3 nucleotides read TGTGCCAGCGGTGCGATAGACAGAGCCAACACTGAAGCTTTCTTT. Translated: CASGAIDRANTEAFF.